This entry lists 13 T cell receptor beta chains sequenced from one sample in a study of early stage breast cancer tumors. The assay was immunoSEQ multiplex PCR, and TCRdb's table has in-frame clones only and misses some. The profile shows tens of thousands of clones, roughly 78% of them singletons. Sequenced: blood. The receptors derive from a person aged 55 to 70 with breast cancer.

For the CDR3, the DNA is TGTGCCTGGAGTGTACGGGGAGAGACCCAGTACTTC. Translating gives CAWSVRGETQYF. V and J are TRBV30 and TRBJ2-5; a possible D gene is TRBD2 (5 bases). Per the germline V gene, CDR1 is GTSNPN and CDR2 is SVGIG (reference sequence). This CDR3 spans 12 amino acids. The ends were cut back, 0 bases at V and 4 bases at J, with 6 bases in the middle.

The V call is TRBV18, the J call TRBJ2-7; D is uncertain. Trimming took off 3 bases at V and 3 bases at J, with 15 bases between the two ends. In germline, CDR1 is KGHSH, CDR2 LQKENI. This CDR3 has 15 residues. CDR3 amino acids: CASSPPSVGGYEQYF. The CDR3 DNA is TGTGCCAGCTCACCCCCGTCCGTCGGTGGCTACGAGCAGTACTTC.

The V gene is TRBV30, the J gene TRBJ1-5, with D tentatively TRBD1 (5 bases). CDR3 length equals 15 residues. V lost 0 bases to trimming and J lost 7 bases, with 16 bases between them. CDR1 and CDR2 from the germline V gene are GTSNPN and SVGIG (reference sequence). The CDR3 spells CAWSVDLKGNQPQHF. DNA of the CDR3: TGTGCCTGGAGTGTAGATCTAAAGGGGAACCAGCCCCAGCATTTT.

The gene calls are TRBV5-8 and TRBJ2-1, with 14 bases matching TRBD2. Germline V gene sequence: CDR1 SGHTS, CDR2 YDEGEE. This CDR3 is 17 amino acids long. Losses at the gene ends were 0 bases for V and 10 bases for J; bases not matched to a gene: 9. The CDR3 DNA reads TGTGCCAGCAGCTTGGCCTCGGGACTAGCGGGAGCGGAAGAGCAGTTCTTC. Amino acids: CASSLASGLAGAEEQFF.

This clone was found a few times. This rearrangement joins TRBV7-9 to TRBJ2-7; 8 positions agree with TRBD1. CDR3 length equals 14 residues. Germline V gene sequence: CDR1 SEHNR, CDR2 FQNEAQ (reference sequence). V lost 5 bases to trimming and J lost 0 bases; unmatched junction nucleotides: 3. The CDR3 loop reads CASSPGQASYEQYF. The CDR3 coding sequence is TGTGCCAGCAGCCCGGGACAGGCCTCCTACGAGCAGTACTTC.

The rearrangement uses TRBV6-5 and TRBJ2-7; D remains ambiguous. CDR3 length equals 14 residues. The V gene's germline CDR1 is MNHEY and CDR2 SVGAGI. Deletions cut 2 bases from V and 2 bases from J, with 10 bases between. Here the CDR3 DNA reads TGTGCCAGCAGTTACACACCGCTAGCCTACGAGCAGTACTTC. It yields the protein CASSYTPLAYEQYF.

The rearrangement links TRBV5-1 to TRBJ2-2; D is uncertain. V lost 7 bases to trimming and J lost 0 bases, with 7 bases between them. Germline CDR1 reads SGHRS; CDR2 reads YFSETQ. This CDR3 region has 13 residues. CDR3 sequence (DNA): TGCGCCAGCCGACAACCGAACACCGGGGAGCTGTTTTTT. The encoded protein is CASRQPNTGELFF. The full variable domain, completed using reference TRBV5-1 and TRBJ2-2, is KAGVTQTPRYLIKTRGQQVTLSCSPISGHRSVSWYQQTPGQGLQFLFEYFSETQRNKGNFPGRFSGRQFSNSRSEMNVSTLELGDSALYLCASRQPNTGELFFGEGSRLTVL.

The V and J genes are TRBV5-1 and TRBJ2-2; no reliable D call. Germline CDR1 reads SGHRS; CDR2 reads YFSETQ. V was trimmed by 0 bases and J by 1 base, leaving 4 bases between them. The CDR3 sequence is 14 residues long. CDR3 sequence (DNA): TGCGCCAGCAGCTTGGGACAGAACACCGGGGAGCTGTTTTTT. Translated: CASSLGQNTGELFF.

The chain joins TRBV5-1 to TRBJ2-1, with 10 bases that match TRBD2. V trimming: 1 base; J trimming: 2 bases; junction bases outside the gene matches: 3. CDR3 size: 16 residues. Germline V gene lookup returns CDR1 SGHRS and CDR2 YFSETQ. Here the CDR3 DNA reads TGCGCCAGCAGCTTGACTAGCGGGACAACCTACAATGAGCAGTTCTTC. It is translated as CASSLTSGTTYNEQFF.

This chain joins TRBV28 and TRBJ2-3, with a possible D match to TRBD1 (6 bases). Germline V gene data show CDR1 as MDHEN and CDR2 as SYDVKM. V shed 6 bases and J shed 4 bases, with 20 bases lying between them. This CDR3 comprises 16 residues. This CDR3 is CASSITGWGTADTQYF. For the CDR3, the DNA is TGTGCCAGCAGCATAACAGGGTGGGGAACGGCAGATACGCAGTATTTT.

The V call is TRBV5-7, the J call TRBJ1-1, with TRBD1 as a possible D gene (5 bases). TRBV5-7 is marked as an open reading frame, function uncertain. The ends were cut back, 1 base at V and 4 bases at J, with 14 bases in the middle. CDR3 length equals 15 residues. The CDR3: CASSLPQGWVTEAFF. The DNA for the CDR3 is TGTGCCAGCAGCTTGCCCCAGGGTTGGGTCACTGAAGCTTTCTTT.

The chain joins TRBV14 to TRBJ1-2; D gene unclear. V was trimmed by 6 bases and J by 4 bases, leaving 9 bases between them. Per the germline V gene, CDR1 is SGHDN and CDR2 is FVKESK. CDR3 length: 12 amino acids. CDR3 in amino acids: CASSPAAYGYTF. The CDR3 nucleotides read TGTGCCAGCAGTCCAGCGGCCTATGGCTACACCTTC.

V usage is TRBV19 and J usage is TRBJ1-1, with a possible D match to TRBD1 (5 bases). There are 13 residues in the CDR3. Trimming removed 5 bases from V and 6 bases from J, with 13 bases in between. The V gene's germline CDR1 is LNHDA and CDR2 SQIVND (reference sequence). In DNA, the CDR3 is TGTGCCAGTAGTTTAACCCCCAGGGCTGAAGCTTTCTTT. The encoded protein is CASSLTPRAEAFF. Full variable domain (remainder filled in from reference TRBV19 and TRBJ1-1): DGGITQSPKYLFRKEGQNVTLSCEQNLNHDAMYWYRQDPGQGLRLIYYSQIVNDFQKGDIAEGYSVSREKKESFPLTVTSAQKNPTAFYLCASSLTPRAEAFFGQGTRLTVV.